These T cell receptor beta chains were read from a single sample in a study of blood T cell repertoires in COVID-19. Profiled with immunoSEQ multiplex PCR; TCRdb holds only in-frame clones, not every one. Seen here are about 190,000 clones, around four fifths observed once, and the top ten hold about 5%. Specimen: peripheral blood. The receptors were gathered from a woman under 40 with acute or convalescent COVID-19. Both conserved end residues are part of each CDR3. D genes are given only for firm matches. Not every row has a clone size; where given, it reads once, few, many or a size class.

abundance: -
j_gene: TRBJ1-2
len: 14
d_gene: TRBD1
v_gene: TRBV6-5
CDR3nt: TGTGCCAGCAGGACCAGGGGGCTGAACTATGGCTACACCTTC
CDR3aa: CASRTRGLNYGYTF

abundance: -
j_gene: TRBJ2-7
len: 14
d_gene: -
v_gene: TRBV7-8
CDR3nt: TGTGCCAGCAGCCCTCGGGGGGCACCCTACGAGCAGTACTTC
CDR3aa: CASSPRGAPYEQYF

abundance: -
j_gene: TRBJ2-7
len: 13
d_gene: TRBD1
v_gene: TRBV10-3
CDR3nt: TGTGCCAGCACGGGACAGGGATCCTACGAGCAGTACTTC
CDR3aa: CASTGQGSYEQYF

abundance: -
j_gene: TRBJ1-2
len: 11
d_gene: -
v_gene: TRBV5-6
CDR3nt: TGTGCCAGCAGCTTGGTTGCGGATTACACCTTC
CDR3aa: CASSLVADYTF

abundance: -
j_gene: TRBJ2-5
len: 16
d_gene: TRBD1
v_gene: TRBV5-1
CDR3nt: TGCGCCAGCAGCCCGGGGACAGGGACGGGGCAAGAGACCCAGTACTTC
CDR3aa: CASSPGTGTGQETQYF

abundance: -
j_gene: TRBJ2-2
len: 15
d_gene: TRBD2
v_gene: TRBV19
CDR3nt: TGTGCCAGTAAGCAGAGCGGGAGAGCTGGCGGGGAGCTGTTTTTT
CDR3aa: CASKQSGRAGGELFF

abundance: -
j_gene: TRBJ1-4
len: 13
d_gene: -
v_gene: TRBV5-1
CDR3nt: TGCGCCAGCAGCTTGTTTCCCCTCGGGGAACTGTTTTTT
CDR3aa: CASSLFPLGELFF

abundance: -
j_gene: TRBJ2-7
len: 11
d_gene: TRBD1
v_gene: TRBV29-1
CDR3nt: TGCAGCGTTGACAGGGGGTACGAGCAGTACTTC
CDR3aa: CSVDRGYEQYF

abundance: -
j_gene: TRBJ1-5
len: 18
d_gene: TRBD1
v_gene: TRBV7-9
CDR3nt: TGTGCCAGCAGCATCGGGACAGGGGGACGTAAAGGGAATCAGCCCCAGCATTTT
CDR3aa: CASSIGTGGRKGNQPQHF

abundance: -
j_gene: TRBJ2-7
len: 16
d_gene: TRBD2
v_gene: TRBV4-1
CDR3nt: TGCGCCAGCAGTCTGGGACTAGCGGGAGCCTCCTACGAGCAGTACTTC
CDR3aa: CASSLGLAGASYEQYF

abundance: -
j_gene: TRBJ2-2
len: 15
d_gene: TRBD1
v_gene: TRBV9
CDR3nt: TGTGCCAGCAGCGGAGGGACAGCGAACACCGGGGAGCTGTTTTTT
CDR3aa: CASSGGTANTGELFF

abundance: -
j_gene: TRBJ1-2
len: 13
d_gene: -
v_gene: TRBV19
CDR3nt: TGTGCCAGTAGTAGGGGGCTAGAGTATGGCTACACCTTC
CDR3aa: CASSRGLEYGYTF

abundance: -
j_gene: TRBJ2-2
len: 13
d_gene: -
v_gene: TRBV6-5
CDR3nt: TGTGCCACCTCCAGGGTTTTCACCGGGGAGCTGTTTTTT
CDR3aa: CATSRVFTGELFF

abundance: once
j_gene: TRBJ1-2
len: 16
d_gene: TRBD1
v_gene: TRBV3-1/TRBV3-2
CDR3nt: TGTGCCAGCAGGCCTGTGGGACAGGGATATTTCTATGGCTACACCTTC
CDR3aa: CASRPVGQGYFYGYTF